The 14 T cell receptor beta chains below were found in one sample sequenced in a study of regulatory T cells in long-lasting Graves disease. Building the TCR beta libraries relied on iRepertoire HTBI primers, and CDR3 regions underwent Arm-PCR. TCRdb reprocessed the multiplex PCR reads via MiXCR and lists one record per CDR3 protein. The sample yields roughly 560,000 distinct CDR3 sequences, around 12% seen once. The time point was: newly diagnosed GD, antithyroid drugs for less than 3 months. From PBMCs, RNA was extracted and then used to make the TCR library. This sample also appeared in a second study, on T cells in Graves' hyperthyroidism and ophthalmopathy.

The specimen was peripheral blood mononuclear cells (PBMCs), collected at new diagnosis, from a patient treated with antithyroid drugs. Receptor source: a woman under 40 with Graves disease.

This clonotype was found a few times. The CDR3, as DNA: TGTGCCAGCAGCTTAGCTTCGGGGGCCGGGGAGCTGTTTTTT. It specifies CASSLASGAGELFF. The rearrangement uses TRBV7-2 and TRBJ2-2; the D gene is possibly TRBD2 (6 bases). The length of the CDR3 is 14 residues. V shed 0 bases and J shed 6 bases, with 8 bases lying between them. CDR1 is SGHTA, CDR2 FQGNSA, per germline.

This clonotype was seen repeatedly, ten times or more. This chain connects TRBV28 to TRBJ1-4, with TRBD1 matching over 9 bases. Germline V gene data show CDR1 as MDHEN and CDR2 as SYDVKM. The CDR3 totals 18 residues. Trimming at V came to 2 bases and at J to 5 bases, leaving 12 bases not matched to a gene. CDR3 in amino acids: CASSLGGGTGGLNEKLFF. The DNA of the CDR3 is TGTGCCAGCAGTTTAGGCGGGGGCACAGGGGGCCTAAATGAAAAACTGTTTTTT.

This clonotype was counted between two and nine times. J is TRBJ2-2 and V is TRBV7-2, with 7 bases that match TRBD2. Germline V gene lookup returns CDR1 SGHTA and CDR2 FQGNSA. With V trimmed by 2 bases and J by 4 bases, 7 bases remained unmatched. The CDR3 is 16 residues long. Here the CDR3 reads CASSLNGGRGTGELFF. The CDR3 DNA is TGTGCCAGCAGCTTAAACGGCGGGAGAGGCACCGGGGAGCTGTTTTTT. Supplemented by reference TRBV7-2 and TRBJ2-2, the full variable domain reads GAGVSQSPSNKVTEKGKDVELRCDPISGHTALYWYRQSLGQGLEFLIYFQGNSAPDKSGLPSDRFSAERTGGSVSTLTIQRTQQEDSAVYLCASSLNGGRGTGELFFGEGSRLTVL.

This clonotype was counted a single time. V and J are TRBV20-1 and TRBJ2-1, with a possible D match to TRBD2 (6 bases). Deletions cut 5 bases from V and 9 bases from J, with 23 bases between. The CDR3 totals 15 residues. Germline CDR1 DFQATT, CDR2 SNEGSKA (reference sequence). The CDR3 DNA reads as TGCAGTGCTGCCTACTCTAGCGAAGCTCTGGGTGAGCAGTTCTTC. This sequence encodes CSAAYSSEALGEQFF.

V gene TRBV2 combines with J gene TRBJ2-2; 7 bases line up with TRBD1. The CDR3 runs 17 residues. V shed 4 bases and J 0 bases; nucleotides not matched to a gene: 8. Per the germline V gene, CDR1 is SNHLY and CDR2 is FYNNEI. Written as DNA, the CDR3 is TGTGCCAGCAGTGGACCCCGGGACAGTACGAACACCGGGGAGCTGTTTTTT. It specifies CASSGPRDSTNTGELFF.

As to this clonotype: This could be a read error, since a much larger clone is one nucleotide away. V and J are TRBV19 and TRBJ2-7; 7 nucleotides line up with TRBD1. The CDR3 covers 15 residues. Germline V CDR1 and CDR2: LNHDA, SQIVND (reference sequence). V trimming: 3 bases; J trimming: 3 bases; junction bases outside the gene matches: 8. The CDR3 DNA is TGTGCCAGTAGTATTGTCGGACAGGCCAACTACGAGCAGTACTTC. Residues: CASSIVGQANYEQYF.

The V gene is TRBV20-1, the J gene TRBJ2-2, with TRBD2 matching over 10 bases. After removal of 6 bases from V and 4 bases from J, the junction contained 8 bases not matched to a gene. The CDR3 is 15 residues long. CDR1 and CDR2 (germline): DFQATT, SNEGSKA (reference sequence). CDR3 in DNA: TGCAGTGCCCGGACTAGCGGAGGAGGCACCGGGGAGCTGTTTTTT. This gives the protein CSARTSGGGTGELFF.

This clonotype has ten or more counts. The chain has TRBV20-1 and TRBJ2-5, with TRBD1 identical over 9 bases. CDR3 length: 12 amino acids. Germline-derived CDR1 and CDR2 are DFQATT and SNEGSKA (reference sequence). With V trimmed by 6 bases and J by 3 bases, 2 bases remained unmatched. CDR3 in amino acids: CSAWDREETQYF. The CDR3 nucleotides are TGCAGTGCCTGGGACAGGGAAGAGACCCAGTACTTC.

The sample holds one count of this clonotype. The chain recombines TRBV24-1 with TRBJ2-7; the match to TRBD1 covers 8 bases. CDR3 length: 14 residues. The germline CDR1 and CDR2 sequences are KGHDR and SFDVKD. V gave up 4 bases and J gave up 2 bases; unmatched junction bases: 3. This CDR3 reads CATSEARGPYEQYF. The CDR3 nucleotides are TGTGCCACCAGTGAAGCCAGGGGGCCCTACGAGCAGTACTTC.

In its sample, this clonotype was seen many times. The chain employs TRBV11-2 and TRBJ1-1, with TRBD1 matching 8 bases. This CDR3 has 14 amino acids. V lost 6 bases and J lost 3; bases outside the gene matches: 6. Germline assignment: CDR1 SGHAT and CDR2 FQNNGV. CDR3 bases: TGTGCCAGCAGTCAGCAGGGGGCCTACACTGAAGCTTTCTTT. Translating it yields CASSQQGAYTEAFF.

V usage is TRBV19 and J usage is TRBJ2-6; D remains ambiguous. Germline loops: CDR1 LNHDA, CDR2 SQIVND (reference sequence). This CDR3 is 15 amino acids long. Between the trimmed V and J ends, which lost 7 bases and 1 base, there was a span of 11 bases. As DNA, the CDR3 is TGTGCCAGTATCCCAGGTGGGTCTGGGGCCAACGTCCTGACTTTC. Its protein product is CASIPGGSGANVLTF.

This clonotype was picked up many times. The chain carries TRBV12-3 or TRBV12-4 and TRBJ2-5; 12 nucleotides align to TRBD2. CDR3 length: 20 amino acids. J was trimmed by 2 bases and V by 2 bases; bases with no gene match: 15. The CDR3 nucleotides read TGTGCCAGCAGTTTAAGATTCCGACTAGCGGGAGTTCGGGGGCAAGAGACCCAGTACTTC. This codes for CASSLRFRLAGVRGQETQYF.

To note about this clonotype: A much larger clone sits a single nucleotide away, making a read error possible. The rearrangement joins TRBV11-2 to TRBJ1-2; D unresolved. This CDR3 comprises 15 residues. The ends were cut back, 0 bases at V and 4 bases at J, with 12 bases in the middle. The germline gives CDR1 SGHAT, CDR2 FQNNGV. The CDR3 region has the DNA TGTGCCAGCAGCTTAGATAATGGGGATTCCTATGGCTACACCTTC. Amino acids: CASSLDNGDSYGYTF. The variable domain in full, completed from reference TRBV11-2 and TRBJ1-2, reads EAGVAQSPRYKIIEKRQSVAFWCNPISGHATLYWYQQILGQGPKLLIQFQNNGVVDDSQLPKDRFSAERLKGVDSTLKIQPAKLEDSAVYLCASSLDNGDSYGYTFGSGTRLTVV.

The chain recombines TRBV20-1 with TRBJ2-7; TRBD2 matches 15 bases. From germline, CDR1 is DFQATT and CDR2 SNEGSKA (reference sequence). The CDR3 is made up of 16 amino acids. Losses at the gene ends were 6 bases for V and 1 base for J; bases not matched to a gene: 7. CDR3 amino acids: CSAEGTSGRYSYEQYF. In DNA, the CDR3 is TGCAGTGCGGAAGGGACTAGCGGGAGGTATTCCTACGAGCAGTACTTC.